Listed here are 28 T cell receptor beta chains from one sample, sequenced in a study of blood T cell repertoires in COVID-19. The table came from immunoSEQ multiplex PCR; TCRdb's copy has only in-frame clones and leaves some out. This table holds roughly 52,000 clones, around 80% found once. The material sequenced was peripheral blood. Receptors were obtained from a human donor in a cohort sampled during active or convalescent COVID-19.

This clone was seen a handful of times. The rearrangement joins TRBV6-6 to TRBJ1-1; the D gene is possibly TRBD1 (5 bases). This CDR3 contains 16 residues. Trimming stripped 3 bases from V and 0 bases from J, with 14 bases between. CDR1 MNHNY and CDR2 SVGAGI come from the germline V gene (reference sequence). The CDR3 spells CASSYGGTVMNTEAFF. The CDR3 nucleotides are TGTGCCAGCAGTTATGGGGGGACGGTGATGAACACTGAAGCTTTCTTT.

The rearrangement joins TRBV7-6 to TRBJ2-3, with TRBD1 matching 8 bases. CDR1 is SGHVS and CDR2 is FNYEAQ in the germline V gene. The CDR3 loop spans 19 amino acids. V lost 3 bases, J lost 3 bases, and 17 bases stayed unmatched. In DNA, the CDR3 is TGTGCCAGCAGCTTGCCCGTCCGAGAAACCGGACAGGGAACAGATACGCAGTATTTT. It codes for CASSLPVRETGQGTDTQYF.

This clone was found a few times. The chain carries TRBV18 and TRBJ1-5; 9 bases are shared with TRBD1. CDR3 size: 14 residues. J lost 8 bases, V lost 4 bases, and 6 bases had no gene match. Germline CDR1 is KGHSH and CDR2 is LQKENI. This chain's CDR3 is CASSLTGGTEPQHF. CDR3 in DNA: TGTGCCAGCTCACTAACAGGGGGCACTGAGCCCCAGCATTTT.

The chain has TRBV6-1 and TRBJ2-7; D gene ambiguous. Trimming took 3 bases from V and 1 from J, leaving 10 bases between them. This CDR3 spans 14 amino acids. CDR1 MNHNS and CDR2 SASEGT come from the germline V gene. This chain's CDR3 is CASSEINGSYEQYF. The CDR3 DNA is TGTGCCAGCAGTGAGATTAACGGGTCCTACGAGCAGTACTTC.

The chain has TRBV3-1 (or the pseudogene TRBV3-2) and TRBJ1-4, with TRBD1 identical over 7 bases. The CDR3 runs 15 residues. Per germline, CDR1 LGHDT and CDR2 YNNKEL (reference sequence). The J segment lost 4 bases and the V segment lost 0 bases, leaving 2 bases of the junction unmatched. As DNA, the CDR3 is TGTGCCAGCAGCCAAGAGGGACAGAGTAATGAAAAACTGTTTTTT. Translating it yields CASSQEGQSNEKLFF.

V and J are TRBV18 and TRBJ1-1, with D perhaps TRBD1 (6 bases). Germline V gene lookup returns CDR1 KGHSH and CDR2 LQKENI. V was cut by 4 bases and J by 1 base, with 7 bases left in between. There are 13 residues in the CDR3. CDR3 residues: CASSRGPNTEAFF. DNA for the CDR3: TGTGCCAGCTCACGGGGGCCGAACACTGAAGCTTTCTTT.

The CDR3 coding sequence is TGTGCCAGCAGTTACTCCGGGGGGGGCACAGATACGCAGTATTTT. Encoded protein: CASSYSGGGTDTQYF. This chain uses TRBV6-6 with TRBJ2-3, with 8 bases identical to TRBD2. The CDR3 has 15 amino acids. CDR1 is MNHNY, CDR2 SVGAGI, per germline (reference sequence). With V trimmed by 0 bases and J by 1 base, 0 bases remained unmatched.

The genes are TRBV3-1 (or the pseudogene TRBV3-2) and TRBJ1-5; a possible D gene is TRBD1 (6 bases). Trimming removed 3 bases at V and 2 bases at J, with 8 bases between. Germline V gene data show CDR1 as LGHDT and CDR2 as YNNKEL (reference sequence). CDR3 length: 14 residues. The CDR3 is CASSHWTGNQPQHF. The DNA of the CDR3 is TGTGCCAGCAGCCATTGGACAGGCAATCAGCCCCAGCATTTT.

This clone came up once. The CDR3 region has the DNA TGCGCCAGCAGCTTGGGACAGGGCACAACTAATGAAAAACTGTTTTTT. Protein sequence: CASSLGQGTTNEKLFF. The chain employs TRBV5-1 and TRBJ1-4; TRBD1 agrees at 7 bases. CDR1 is SGHRS, CDR2 YFSETQ, per germline. The CDR3 has 16 amino acids. V dropped 0 bases and J dropped 0; count of bases not matched to a gene: 2.

CDR3 sequence (DNA): TGTGCCAGCAGTTTACCCAATCGGCAGGGGTTCGAGCAGTACTTC. Translating gives CASSLPNRQGFEQYF. The chain recombines TRBV27 with TRBJ2-7, with D perhaps matching TRBD1 (6 bases). The V and J ends lost 2 bases and 6 bases respectively, with 17 bases between them. Germline V gene lookup returns CDR1 MNHEY and CDR2 SMNVEV (reference sequence). The CDR3 loop spans 15 amino acids.

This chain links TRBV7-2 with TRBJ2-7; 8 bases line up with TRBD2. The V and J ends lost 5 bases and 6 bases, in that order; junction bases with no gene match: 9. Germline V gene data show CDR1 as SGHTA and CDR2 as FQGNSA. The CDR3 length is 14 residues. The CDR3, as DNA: TGTGCCAGCAGCCTCGAGACTAGCGCCTCCGAGCAGTACTTC. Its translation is CASSLETSASEQYF.

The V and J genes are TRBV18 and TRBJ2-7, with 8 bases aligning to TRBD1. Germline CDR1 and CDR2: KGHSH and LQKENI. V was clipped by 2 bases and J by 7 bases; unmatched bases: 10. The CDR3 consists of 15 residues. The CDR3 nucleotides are TGTGCCAGCTCACCATCCGGGACAGGTCTCAGGGAGCAGTACTTC. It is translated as CASSPSGTGLREQYF.

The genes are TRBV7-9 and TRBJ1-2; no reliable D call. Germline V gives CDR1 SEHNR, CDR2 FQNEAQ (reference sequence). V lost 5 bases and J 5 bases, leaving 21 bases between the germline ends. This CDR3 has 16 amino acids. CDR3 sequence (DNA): TGTGCCAGCAGCCCGCCGGGTCCTGAAGTTGGTTATGGCTACACCTTC. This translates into CASSPPGPEVGYGYTF.

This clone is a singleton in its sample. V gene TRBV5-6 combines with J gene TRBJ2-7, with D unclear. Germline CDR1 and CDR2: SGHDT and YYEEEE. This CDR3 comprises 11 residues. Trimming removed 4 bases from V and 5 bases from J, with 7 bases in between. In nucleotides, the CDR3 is TGTGCCAGCAGCCTTAGTCACGAGCAGTACTTC. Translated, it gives CASSLSHEQYF.

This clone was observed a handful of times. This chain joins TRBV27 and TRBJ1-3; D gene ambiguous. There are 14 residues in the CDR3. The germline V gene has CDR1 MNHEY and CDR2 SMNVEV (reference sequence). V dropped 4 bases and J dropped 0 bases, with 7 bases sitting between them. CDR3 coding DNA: TGTGCCAGCAGTTCGGCTAGCTCTGGAAACACCATATATTTT. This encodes CASSSASSGNTIYF.

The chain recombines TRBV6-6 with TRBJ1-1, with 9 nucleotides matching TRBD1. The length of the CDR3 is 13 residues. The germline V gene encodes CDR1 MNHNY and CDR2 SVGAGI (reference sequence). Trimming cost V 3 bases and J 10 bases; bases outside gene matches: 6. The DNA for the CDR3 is TGTGCCAGCAGTTATTTGGGACAGGGAGTAGCTTTCTTT. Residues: CASSYLGQGVAFF.

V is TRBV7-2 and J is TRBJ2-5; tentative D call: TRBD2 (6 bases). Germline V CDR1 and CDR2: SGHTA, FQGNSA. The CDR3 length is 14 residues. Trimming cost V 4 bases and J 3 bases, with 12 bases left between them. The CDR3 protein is CASSYGGEEETQYF. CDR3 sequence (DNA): TGTGCCAGCAGCTACGGCGGGGAGGAAGAGACCCAGTACTTC.

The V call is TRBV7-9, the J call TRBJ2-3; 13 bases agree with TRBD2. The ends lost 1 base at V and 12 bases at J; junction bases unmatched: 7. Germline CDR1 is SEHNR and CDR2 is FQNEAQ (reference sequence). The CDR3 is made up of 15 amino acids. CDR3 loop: CASSLVRLAGGLQYF. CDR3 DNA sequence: TGTGCCAGCAGCTTAGTTCGACTAGCGGGGGGTCTACAGTATTTT.

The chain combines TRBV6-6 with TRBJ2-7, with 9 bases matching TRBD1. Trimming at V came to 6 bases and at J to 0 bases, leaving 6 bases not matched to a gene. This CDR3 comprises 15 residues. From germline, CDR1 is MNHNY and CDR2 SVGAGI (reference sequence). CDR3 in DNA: TGTGCCAGCAGACCCGGGACAGGGAGCTCCTACGAGCAGTACTTC. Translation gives CASRPGTGSSYEQYF.

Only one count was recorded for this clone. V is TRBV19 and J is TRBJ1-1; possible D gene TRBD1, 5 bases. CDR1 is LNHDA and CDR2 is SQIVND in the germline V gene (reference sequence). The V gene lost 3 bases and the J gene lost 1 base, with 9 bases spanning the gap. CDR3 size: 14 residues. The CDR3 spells CASSMRDWNTEAFF. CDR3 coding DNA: TGTGCCAGTAGTATGCGGGACTGGAACACTGAAGCTTTCTTT.

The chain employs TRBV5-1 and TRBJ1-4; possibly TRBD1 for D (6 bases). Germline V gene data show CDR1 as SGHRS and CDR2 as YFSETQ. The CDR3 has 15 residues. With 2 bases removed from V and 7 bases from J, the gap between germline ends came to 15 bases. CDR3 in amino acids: CASSFTGNIGEKLFF. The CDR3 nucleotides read TGCGCCAGCAGCTTCACAGGGAATATTGGTGAAAAACTGTTTTTT.

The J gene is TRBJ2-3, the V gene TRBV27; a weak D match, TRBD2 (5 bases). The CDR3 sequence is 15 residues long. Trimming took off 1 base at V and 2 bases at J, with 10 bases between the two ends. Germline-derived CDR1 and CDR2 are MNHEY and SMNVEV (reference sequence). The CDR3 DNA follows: TGTGCCAGCAGTTTATTTGGCGGACTCACAGATACGCAGTATTTT. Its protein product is CASSLFGGLTDTQYF.

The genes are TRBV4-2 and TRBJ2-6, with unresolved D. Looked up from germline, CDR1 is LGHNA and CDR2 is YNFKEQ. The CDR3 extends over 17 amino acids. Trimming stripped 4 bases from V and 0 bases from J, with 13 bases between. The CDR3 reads CASSPGHSPSGANVLTF. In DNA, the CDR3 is TGTGCCAGCAGCCCCGGCCATAGCCCCTCTGGGGCCAACGTCCTGACTTTC.

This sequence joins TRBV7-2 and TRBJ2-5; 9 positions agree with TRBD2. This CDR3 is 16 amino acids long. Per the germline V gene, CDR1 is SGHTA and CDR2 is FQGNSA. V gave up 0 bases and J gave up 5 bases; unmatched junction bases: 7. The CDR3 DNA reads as TGTGCCAGCAGCTTAGCAGGCCAGCGGGGGGCGGAGACCCAGTACTTC. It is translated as CASSLAGQRGAETQYF.

For the CDR3, the DNA is TGCGCCAGCAGCCAAGTTGGGACAGGGTATGGCTACACCTTC. Translation gives CASSQVGTGYGYTF. The V and J genes are TRBV4-3 and TRBJ1-2; 9 positions agree with TRBD1. Germline assignment: CDR1 LGHNA and CDR2 YSLEER. CDR3 size: 14 residues. V lost 1 base to trimming and J lost 5 bases; unmatched junction nucleotides: 2.

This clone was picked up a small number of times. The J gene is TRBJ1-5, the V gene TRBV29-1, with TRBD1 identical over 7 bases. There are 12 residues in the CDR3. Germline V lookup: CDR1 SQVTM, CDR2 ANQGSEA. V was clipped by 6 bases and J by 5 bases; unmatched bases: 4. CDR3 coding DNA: TGCAGCGTGAGTACAGGGGATCAGCCCCAGCATTTT. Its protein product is CSVSTGDQPQHF.

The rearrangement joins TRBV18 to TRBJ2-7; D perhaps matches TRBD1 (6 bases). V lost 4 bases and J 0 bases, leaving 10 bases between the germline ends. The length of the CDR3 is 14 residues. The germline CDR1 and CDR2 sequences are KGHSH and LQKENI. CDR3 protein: CASSRDILSYEQYF. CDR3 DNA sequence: TGTGCCAGCTCACGGGACATACTCTCCTACGAGCAGTACTTC. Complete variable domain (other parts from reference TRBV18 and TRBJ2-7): NAGVMQNPRHLVRRRGQEARLRCSPMKGHSHVYWYRQLPEEGLKFMVYLQKENIIDESGMPKERFSAEFPKEGPSILRIQQVVRGDSAAYFCASSRDILSYEQYFGPGTRLTVT.

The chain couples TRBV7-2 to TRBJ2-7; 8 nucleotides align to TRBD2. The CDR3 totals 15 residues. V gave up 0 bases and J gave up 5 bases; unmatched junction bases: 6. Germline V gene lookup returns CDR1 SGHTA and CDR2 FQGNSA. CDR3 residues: CASSLALGLGNEQYF. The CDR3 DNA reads TGTGCCAGCAGCTTAGCGCTGGGACTAGGTAACGAGCAGTACTTC.